This is a list of T cell receptor beta chains from one sample in a study of cytomegalovirus exposure and HLA in healthy donors. Libraries were prepared by immunoSEQ multiplex PCR; TCRdb keeps only in-frame clonotypes and omits some of them. Seen here are about 200,000 clones, around nine tenths observed once, and the top ten hold roughly 1.9%. Sequencing was performed on PBMCs. Receptor source: a woman aged 18-29 years in good health and CMV-seronegative. Both conserved end residues are part of each CDR3. D genes are given only for firm matches. Expanded clones are given a class, and other clones once, few, many or no size at all.

V gene	D gene	J gene	clone size	CDR3 DNA	CDR3 protein
TRBV4-1	NA	TRBJ1-6	NA	TGCGCCAGTAGCCAAGAGAGGATGGGTAATTCACCCCTCCACTTT	CASSQERMGNSPLHF
TRBV30	NA	TRBJ2-1	NA	TGTGCCTGGAGTGGGTTGAGTGAGCAGTTCTTC	CAWSGLSEQFF
TRBV4-1	TRBD2	TRBJ2-1	NA	TGCGCCAGCAGCCAATCGCGGACTAGCGTCTACAATGAGCAGTTCTTC	CASSQSRTSVYNEQFF
TRBV7-2	TRBD2	TRBJ2-7	NA	TGTGCCAGCAGCTTAGTAGCGGGAGGGACCCTCTCCTACGAGCAGTACTTC	CASSLVAGGTLSYEQYF
TRBV30	NA	TRBJ2-7	NA	TGTGCCTGGAGTGTCTGGACACAATCCTACGAGCAGTACTTC	CAWSVWTQSYEQYF
TRBV28	NA	TRBJ1-4	NA	TGTGCCAGCAGCACCCTTGGGGGGGGAATCGGCGAAAAACTGTTTTTT	CASSTLGGGIGEKLFF
TRBV5-1	NA	TRBJ2-6	NA	TGCGCCAGCAGCTTGAATGGCCTCTCTGGGGCCAACGTCCTGACTTTC	CASSLNGLSGANVLTF
TRBV25-1	NA	TRBJ2-7	NA	TGTGCCAGCAGTGAATATTCCCGGAGTAACGAGCAGTACTTC	CASSEYSRSNEQYF
TRBV5-5	TRBD1	TRBJ1-2	NA	TGTGCCAGCAGGTGGACAGGGGGCGACTATGGCTACACCTTC	CASRWTGGDYGYTF
TRBV7-6	NA	TRBJ2-5	NA	TGTGCCAGCAGGCCAACTATGGACAGGGAGGGCACCCAGTACTTC	CASRPTMDREGTQYF
TRBV27	NA	TRBJ2-4	NA	TGTGCCAGCAGTTTATCCACAAAAAACATTCAGTACTTC	CASSLSTKNIQYF
TRBV28	NA	TRBJ1-1	NA	TGTGCCAGCAGACACGGGCCGGGGGTAGCTTTCTTT	CASRHGPGVAFF
TRBV5-1	NA	TRBJ2-7	NA	TGCGCCAGCAGCTTGGCACAGGGAACCTACGAGCAGTACTTC	CASSLAQGTYEQYF
TRBV9	TRBD2	TRBJ2-5	NA	TGTGCCAGCAGCCCCGGGACTAGCGCGCAAGAGACCCAGTACTTC	CASSPGTSAQETQYF
TRBV6-5	NA	TRBJ1-2	NA	TGTGCCAGCAGGCAGGGGACCTATGGCTACACCTTC	CASRQGTYGYTF
TRBV28	NA	TRBJ2-7	NA	TGTGCCAGCAGAACAGAGACGTCCAGCTCCTACGAGCAGTACTTC	CASRTETSSSYEQYF
TRBV6-1	NA	TRBJ1-1	NA	TGTGCCAGCTGGGTAGGGGTGGGGAAAACTGAAGCTTTCTTT	CASWVGVGKTEAFF
TRBV7-6	NA	TRBJ1-3	NA	TGTGCCAGCAGCGAGGCGGGCCCAAGGTCATCCAACACCATATATTTT	CASSEAGPRSSNTIYF
TRBV28	TRBD2	TRBJ2-7	NA	TGTGCCAGCACCTCCCGACTAGCGAGCTACGAGCAGTACTTC	CASTSRLASYEQYF
TRBV2	TRBD1	TRBJ2-6	many	TGTGCCAGCTACGCAGGGGGACGATCTGGGGCCAACGTCCTGACTTTC	CASYAGGRSGANVLTF
TRBV19	NA	TRBJ1-5	NA	TGTGCCAGTAGTATAGAGGCAGGGCAAAGCAATCAGCCCCAGCATTTT	CASSIEAGQSNQPQHF
TRBV4-1	NA	TRBJ2-2	NA	TGCGCCAGCAGCCATTTTTCAGGGAACACCGGGGAGCTGTTTTTT	CASSHFSGNTGELFF
TRBV7-9	TRBD1	TRBJ2-5	few	TGTGCCAGCAGCTTAGCGATCGGGACAGGGTACGAGTCCCAGTACTTC	CASSLAIGTGYESQYF
TRBV6-5	TRBD1	TRBJ1-2	NA	TGTGCCAGCAGCCCCTCCCTCACAGGGGGCTATGGCTACACCTTC	CASSPSLTGGYGYTF
TRBV10-1	TRBD2	TRBJ2-1	NA	TGCGCCAGCAGTGAGGATCTTAGCGGGGGGGCCAATGAGCAGTTCTTC	CASSEDLSGGANEQFF
TRBV11-2	NA	TRBJ2-3	few	TGTGCCAGCAGGGGGGCATTTAGTTCGAGCACAGATACGCAGTATTTT	CASRGAFSSSTDTQYF
TRBV6-6	NA	TRBJ2-1	NA	TGTGCCAGCAGTTCGGGACATTACAATGAGCAGTTCTTC	CASSSGHYNEQFF